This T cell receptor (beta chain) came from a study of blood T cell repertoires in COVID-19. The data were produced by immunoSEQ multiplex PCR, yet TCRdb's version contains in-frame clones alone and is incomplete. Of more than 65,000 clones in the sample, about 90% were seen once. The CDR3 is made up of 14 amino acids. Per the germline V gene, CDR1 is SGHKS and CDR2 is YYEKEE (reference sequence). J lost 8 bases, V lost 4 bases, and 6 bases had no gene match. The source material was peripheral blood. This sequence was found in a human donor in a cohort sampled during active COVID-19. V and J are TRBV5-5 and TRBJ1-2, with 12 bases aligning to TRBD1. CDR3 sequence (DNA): TGTGCCAGCAGCGGGGGACAGGGGGCAGGAGGCTACACCTTC. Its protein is CASSGGQGAGGYTF.